The 19 T cell receptor beta chains below come from one sample, sequenced in a study of T cells in pancreatic ductal adenocarcinoma. No neoadjuvant therapy was given to the selected pancreatic ductal adenocarcinoma patients before their surgery. Generated by immunoSEQ multiplex PCR, the TCRdb table keeps only in-frame clones and is missing some. The top ten hold roughly 3.1% of the sample, which has around 100,000 clones, nearly 95% seen once. Input material: PBMCs. Source of these receptors: a human donor with pancreatic ductal adenocarcinoma.

The chain has TRBV2 and TRBJ1-2; TRBD1 agrees at 8 bases. The CDR3 consists of 14 residues. With 5 bases clipped from V and 4 bases from J, the junction kept 6 bases outside the gene matches. Per the germline V gene, CDR1 is SNHLY and CDR2 is FYNNEI. DNA for the CDR3: TGTGCCAGCAGTACCGAGACAGGGGTCTATGGCTACACCTTC. Protein product: CASSTETGVYGYTF.

In DNA form, the CDR3 reads TGTGCCAGCAACAGGGGGGACCATCAGCCCCAGCATTTT. It specifies CASNRGDHQPQHF. The J gene is TRBJ1-5, the V gene TRBV28, with 8 bases matching TRBD1. The CDR3 has 13 residues. CDR1 MDHEN and CDR2 SYDVKM come from the germline V gene. J lost 5 bases, V lost 7 bases, and 4 bases had no gene match.

This chain connects TRBV10-3 to TRBJ2-3; the match to TRBD1 covers 10 bases. CDR1 is ENHRY, CDR2 SYGVKD, per germline. The CDR3 has 15 amino acids. The ends lost 6 bases at V and 2 bases at J; junction bases unmatched: 5. Here the CDR3 DNA reads TGTGCCATCAGGGGGGACAGGGGATTCACAGATACGCAGTATTTT. It codes for CAIRGDRGFTDTQYF.

V is TRBV2 and J is TRBJ2-7, with a tentative D call TRBD2 (5 bases). V was clipped by 6 bases and J by 0 bases, with 15 bases between them. CDR3 length: 15 residues. Germline V CDR1 and CDR2: SNHLY, FYNNEI. CDR3 sequence (DNA): TGTGCCAGCAGCGATTTACCCGGGAACTCCTACGAGCAGTACTTC. It yields the protein CASSDLPGNSYEQYF.

The chain joins TRBV7-8 to TRBJ1-2; 8 nucleotides agree with TRBD1. Germline assignment: CDR1 SGHVS and CDR2 FQNEAQ. With 4 bases clipped from V and 4 bases from J, the junction kept 11 bases outside the gene matches. The CDR3 consists of 16 residues. The CDR3 DNA reads as TGTGCCAGCAGCTCGAGAGGTCAGGGGGCGGGCTATGGCTACACCTTC. It specifies CASSSRGQGAGYGYTF. Drawing the rest from reference TRBV7-8 and TRBJ1-2, the complete variable domain is GAGVSQSPRYKVAKRGQDVALRCDPISGHVSLFWYQQALGQGPEFLTYFQNEAQLDKSGLPSDRFFAERPEGSVSTLKIQRTQQEDSAVYLCASSSRGQGAGYGYTFGSGTRLTVV.

The chain employs TRBV9 and TRBJ2-7; TRBD2 agrees at 11 bases. The V segment lost 4 bases and the J segment 3 bases; nucleotides outside the gene matches: 3. The germline V gene has CDR1 SGDLS and CDR2 YYNGEE. The CDR3 has 14 residues. CDR3: CASSLGTSGYEQYF. The CDR3, as DNA: TGTGCCAGCAGCCTTGGGACTAGCGGCTACGAGCAGTACTTC.

The CDR3 reads CASSSGYETQYF. DNA for the CDR3: TGTGCCAGCAGCTCAGGGTACGAGACCCAGTACTTC. The chain recombines TRBV11-2 with TRBJ2-5, with a weak D call TRBD1 (5 bases). Between the trimmed V and J ends, which lost 4 bases and 5 bases, there was a span of 8 bases. Germline CDR1 reads SGHAT; CDR2 reads FQNNGV. This CDR3 has 12 amino acids.

The V gene is TRBV28, the J gene TRBJ1-4; TRBD1 might be the D (6 bases). The CDR3 runs to 15 residues. Trimming pared 2 bases from V and 2 bases from J, leaving 9 bases between. The germline V gene has CDR1 MDHEN and CDR2 SYDVKM. The CDR3 region has the DNA TGTGCCAGCAGTTTAGGGGGCCAGACTAATGAAAAACTGTTTTTT. Protein: CASSLGGQTNEKLFF.

The V call is TRBV29-1, the J call TRBJ2-5, with 7 bases matching TRBD2. The DNA end lines up better with TRBJ2-7; the J call may be wrong. The CDR3 is made up of 15 amino acids. CDR1 is SQVTM and CDR2 is ANQGSEA in the germline V gene. CDR3 coding DNA: TGCAGCGTTGTCGGGTTTAGCGGGCCGACCTACGAGCAGTACTTC. Protein product: CSVVGFSGPTYEQYF.

V is TRBV4-1 and J is TRBJ2-2; 11 bases are a match to TRBD2. The V gene's germline CDR1 is MGHRA and CDR2 YSYEKL. The CDR3 spans 16 residues. Unmatched junction bases numbered 7, after V lost 3 bases and J lost 7 bases. The CDR3 DNA reads TGCGCCAGCAGCCAGTTACTAGCGGGAGTTTTCGGGGAGCTGTTTTTT. This gives the protein CASSQLLAGVFGELFF.

V is TRBV18 and J is TRBJ2-7; 10 bases map to TRBD1. Germline-derived CDR1 and CDR2 are KGHSH and LQKENI. This CDR3 spans 14 amino acids. The ends lost 5 bases at V and 5 bases at J; junction bases unmatched: 6. The CDR3 reads CASSRTGGYDEQYF. The CDR3 DNA sequence: TGTGCCAGCTCAAGGACAGGGGGGTACGACGAGCAGTACTTC.

CDR3 residues: CASAGGAGDEQYF. The CDR3 DNA reads TGTGCCAGCGCAGGGGGAGCGGGAGACGAGCAGTACTTC. The chain links TRBV9 to TRBJ2-7, with a possible D match to TRBD2 (8 bases). This CDR3 comprises 13 residues. Germline V lookup: CDR1 SGDLS, CDR2 YYNGEE. With 7 bases removed from V and 5 bases from J, the gap between germline ends came to 16 bases.

The CDR3 protein is CASSLLLAGTGELFF. The CDR3 DNA reads as TGTGCCAGCAGTTTATTACTAGCGGGAACTGGGGAGCTGTTTTTT. The chain recombines TRBV28 with TRBJ2-2, with 10 bases lining up with TRBD2. CDR3 length equals 15 residues. CDR1 and CDR2 (germline): MDHEN, SYDVKM. With 1 base clipped from V and 8 bases from J, the junction kept 4 bases outside the gene matches.

V and J are TRBV15 and TRBJ1-6; D call uncertain. Germline V gene sequence: CDR1 LNHNV, CDR2 YYDKDF (reference sequence). Trimming stripped 7 bases from V and 6 bases from J, with 22 bases between. CDR3 size: 17 residues. This CDR3 reads CATTAGSPYPRNSPLHF. DNA for the CDR3: TGTGCCACCACCGCCGGGAGTCCCTATCCGCGTAATTCACCCCTCCACTTT.

This clone was counted once. The CDR3: CASTIPGTYNEQFF. The CDR3 DNA reads as TGTGCCAGCACCATCCCCGGTACCTACAATGAGCAGTTCTTC. The V and J genes are TRBV5-4 and TRBJ2-1, with no clear D. The CDR3 length is 14 residues. In germline, CDR1 is SGHNT, CDR2 YYREEE (reference sequence). V gave up 6 bases and J gave up 2 bases, with 12 bases separating them.

This chain connects TRBV28 to TRBJ2-7, with 9 bases fitting TRBD1. Per germline, CDR1 MDHEN and CDR2 SYDVKM. V gave up 6 bases and J gave up 4 bases; unmatched junction bases: 10. This CDR3 is built from 15 residues. The CDR3 nucleotides are TGTGCCAGCAGCTACAACAGGGGGCGCGTTTACGAGCAGTACTTC. Protein product: CASSYNRGRVYEQYF.

V and J are TRBV10-3 and TRBJ1-5; D ambiguous. The germline V and J ends were trimmed by 0 bases and 4 bases, with 4 bases remaining between them. Germline V gene data show CDR1 as ENHRY and CDR2 as SYGVKD. This CDR3 region has 13 residues. The chain's CDR3 is CAISESENQPQHF. CDR3 DNA sequence: TGTGCCATCAGTGAGTCTGAGAATCAGCCCCAGCATTTT.

The chain joins TRBV20-1 to TRBJ2-5, with unresolved D. V was shortened by 3 bases and J by 5 bases, with 7 bases between the two germline ends. Germline CDR1 DFQATT, CDR2 SNEGSKA (reference sequence). The CDR3 runs to 11 residues. The CDR3 coding sequence is TGCAGTGCTAGTGTAGTGGAGACCCAGTACTTC. Translating gives CSASVVETQYF.

The chain joins TRBV7-3 to TRBJ2-3; D is ambiguous. Germline lookup yields CDR1 SGHTA and CDR2 FQGTGA. This CDR3 contains 12 residues. V was cut by 4 bases and J by 2 bases, with 4 bases left in between. Here the CDR3 reads CASSSNTDTQYF. As DNA, the CDR3 is TGTGCCAGCAGCTCCAACACAGATACGCAGTATTTT.